A selection of T cell receptor beta chains follows, all from one sample in a study of T-cell memory formation after mild COVID-19. TCRdb processed the 5' RACE reads anew with MiXCR; each CDR3 protein has one entry. The sample holds roughly 240,000 distinct CDR3 sequences; around 15% are singletons and the top ten take roughly a fifth. The material sequenced was PBMCs or a T cell subset sorted from them (not recorded which). The receptors stem from a man aged 18 to 35 who had mild COVID-19 (a few samples of this study predate the infection). Cell type and time point are not known. The CDR3 runs from the conserved cysteine through the conserved F or W. A D gene is named only where the DNA matches it firmly. Rows may omit the clone size; those that give it use once, few, many or a size class.

d_gene: -; v_gene: TRBV5-4; abundance: few; j_gene: TRBJ1-2; CDR3nt: TGTGCCAGCAGCCTAACAGGGATTTACACCTTC; CDR3aa: CASSLTGIYTF
d_gene: -; v_gene: TRBV7-9; abundance: few; j_gene: TRBJ2-7; CDR3nt: TGTGCCGTCGAGTGGTCCTACGAGCAGTACTTC; CDR3aa: CAVEWSYEQYF
d_gene: -; v_gene: TRBV5-4; abundance: few; j_gene: TRBJ1-2; CDR3nt: TGTGCCAGCAGCTTTTCCGGGAAGGGTGGCTACACCTTC; CDR3aa: CASSFSGKGGYTF
d_gene: -; v_gene: TRBV2; abundance: few; j_gene: TRBJ2-6; CDR3nt: TGTGTCAGCATGTACTCTGGGGCCAACGTCCTGACTTTC; CDR3aa: CVSMYSGANVLTF
d_gene: -; v_gene: TRBV20-1; abundance: -; j_gene: TRBJ2-6; CDR3nt: TGCAGTGACCCCGAGGCCGGACACTCTGGGGCCAACGTCCTGACTTTC; CDR3aa: CSDPEAGHSGANVLTF
d_gene: -; v_gene: TRBV5-1; abundance: few; j_gene: TRBJ1-1; CDR3nt: TGCGCCAGCAGCTTTGGACGGTTGAACACTGAAGCTTTCTTT; CDR3aa: CASSFGRLNTEAFF
d_gene: -; v_gene: TRBV12-5; abundance: few; j_gene: TRBJ2-5; CDR3nt: TGTGCTAGTGGTTTTCCCCGGGAGACCCAGTACTTC; CDR3aa: CASGFPRETQYF
d_gene: -; v_gene: TRBV11-2; abundance: many; j_gene: TRBJ2-5; CDR3nt: TGTGCCAGCAGACTAAAAGCATGGGCGTCTCCGCAAGAGACCCAGTACTTC; CDR3aa: CASRLKAWASPQETQYF
d_gene: -; v_gene: TRBV12-2; abundance: -; j_gene: TRBJ2-7; CDR3nt: TGTGCAAGTCGCGGTATAGGAGCTCGCGAGCAGTACTTC; CDR3aa: CASRGIGAREQYF
d_gene: -; v_gene: TRBV14; abundance: -; j_gene: TRBJ1-2; CDR3nt: TGTGCCAGCAGCCAATTAGGATACTATGGCTACACCTTC; CDR3aa: CASSQLGYYGYTF